The present TCR beta chain was sequenced within a study of CD8+CD57+ T cells in acquired aplastic anemia. Genomic DNA was employed as the template in profiling TCR beta VDJ and CDR3. Using its own MiXCR run on the reads, TCRdb lists one record per CDR3 protein. Of around 180,000 distinct CDR3 sequences listed, 48% are singletons. Germline values: CDR1 DFQATT, CDR2 SNEGSKA (reference sequence). The length of the CDR3 is 14 residues. V was trimmed by 0 bases and J by 7 bases, leaving 14 bases between them. Patients picked for sequencing had shown CD8+CD57+ cell expansion detected by flow cytometry. The gene calls are TRBV20-1 and TRBJ2-3; D is unclear. The clonotype originates from a human donor with aplastic anemia. Sequencing was performed on sorted CD4+, CD8+, or CD8+CD57+ T cells (not recorded which) from PBMCs. The chain's CDR3 is CSARDYRMKNTQYF. The CDR3, as DNA: TGCAGTGCTAGAGATTACAGAATGAAAAATACGCAGTATTTT.